This T cell receptor (beta chain) was documented in a study of blood T cells in healthy people across ages. In the study overall: Every two T cells gave about one barcoded beta molecule via template switching.

The authors ran a second PCR of about 7 to 12 cycles using a sample-barcoded 5' primer and a J-beta primer mix. One entry per CDR3 protein results from TCRdb running MiXCR on the 5' RACE reads. The sample gives 700,000 to 850,000 distinct CDR3 sequences, less than 70% of which show up once; 41% is in the top ten. The length of the CDR3 is 13 residues. The germline V gene encodes CDR1 SQVTM and CDR2 ANQGSEA. With 4 bases clipped from V and 6 bases from J, the junction kept 6 bases outside the gene matches. The chain couples TRBV29-1 to TRBJ2-1; 7 nucleotides match TRBD1. The sequence came from an elderly man in good health. The sample comprised blood. The CDR3 reads CSVGTGSSNEQFF. The CDR3, as DNA: TGCAGCGTTGGGACAGGTTCGAGCAATGAGCAGTTCTTC.